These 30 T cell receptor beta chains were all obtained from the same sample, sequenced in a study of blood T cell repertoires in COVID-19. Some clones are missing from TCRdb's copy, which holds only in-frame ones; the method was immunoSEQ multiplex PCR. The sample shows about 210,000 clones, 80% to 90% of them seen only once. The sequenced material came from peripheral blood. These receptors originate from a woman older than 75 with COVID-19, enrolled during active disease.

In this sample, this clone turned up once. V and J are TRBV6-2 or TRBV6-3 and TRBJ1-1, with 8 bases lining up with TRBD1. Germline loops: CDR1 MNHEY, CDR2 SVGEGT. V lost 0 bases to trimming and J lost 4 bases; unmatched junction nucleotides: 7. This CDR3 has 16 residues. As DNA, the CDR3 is TGTGCCAGCAGTTACTCGGCAGGGGGCGATACCACTGAAGCTTTCTTT. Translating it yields CASSYSAGGDTTEAFF.

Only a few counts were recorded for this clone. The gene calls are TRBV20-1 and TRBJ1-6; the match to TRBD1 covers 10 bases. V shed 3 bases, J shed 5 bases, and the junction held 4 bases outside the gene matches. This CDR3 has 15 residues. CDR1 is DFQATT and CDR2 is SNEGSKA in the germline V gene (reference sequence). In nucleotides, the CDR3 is TGCAGTGCTAGTGGACAGGGGGTCGATAATTCACCCCTCCACTTT. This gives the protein CSASGQGVDNSPLHF.

The CDR3 region is CASMSGGAGQPQHF. DNA of the CDR3: TGTGCCAGTATGAGCGGGGGGGCAGGTCAGCCCCAGCATTTT. The rearrangement uses TRBV19 and TRBJ1-5, with D possibly TRBD1 on 6 matching bases. The V gene's germline CDR1 is LNHDA and CDR2 SQIVND (reference sequence). The ends were cut back, 7 bases at V and 6 bases at J, with 16 bases in the middle. The CDR3 contains 14 residues. Drawing the rest from reference TRBV19 and TRBJ1-5, the complete variable domain is DGGITQSPKYLFRKEGQNVTLSCEQNLNHDAMYWYRQDPGQGLRLIYYSQIVNDFQKGDIAEGYSVSREKKESFPLTVTSAQKNPTAFYLCASMSGGAGQPQHFGDGTRLSIL.

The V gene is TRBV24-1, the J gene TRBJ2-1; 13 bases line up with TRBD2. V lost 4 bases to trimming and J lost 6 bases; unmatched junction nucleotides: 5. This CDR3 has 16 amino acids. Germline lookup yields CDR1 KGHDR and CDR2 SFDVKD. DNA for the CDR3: TGTGCCACCAGTGACCAACTAGCGGGGGGGAGCAATGAGCAGTTCTTC. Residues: CATSDQLAGGSNEQFF.

Here the CDR3 reads CASSSLSGWRGDSYNEQFF. In nucleotides, the CDR3 is TGTGCCAGCAGTTCCTTATCTGGGTGGCGGGGGGACTCCTACAATGAGCAGTTCTTC. This sequence joins TRBV27 and TRBJ2-1; 8 nucleotides line up with TRBD2. CDR1 is MNHEY, CDR2 SMNVEV, per germline (reference sequence). The J segment lost 0 bases and the V segment lost 4 bases, leaving 14 bases of the junction unmatched. There are 19 residues in the CDR3.

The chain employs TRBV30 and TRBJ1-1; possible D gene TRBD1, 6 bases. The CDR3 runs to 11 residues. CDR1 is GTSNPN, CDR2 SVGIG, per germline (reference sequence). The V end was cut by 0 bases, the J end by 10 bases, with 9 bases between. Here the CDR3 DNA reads TGTGCCTGGAGTGTACAGGACAGAGCTTTCTTT. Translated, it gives CAWSVQDRAFF.

The CDR3 sequence is CAIRAVRALSYGYTF. The CDR3 DNA reads as TGTGCCATCAGGGCGGTGAGAGCCCTATCCTATGGCTACACCTTC. The V call is TRBV28, the J call TRBJ1-2; possible D gene TRBD1, 5 bases. Trimming pared 10 bases from V and 4 bases from J, leaving 22 bases between. Germline assignment: CDR1 MDHEN and CDR2 SYDVKM. The CDR3 sequence is 15 residues long.

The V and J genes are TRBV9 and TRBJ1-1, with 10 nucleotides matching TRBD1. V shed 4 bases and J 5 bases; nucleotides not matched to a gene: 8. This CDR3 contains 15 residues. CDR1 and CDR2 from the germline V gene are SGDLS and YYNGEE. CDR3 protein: CASSPGWTGGTEAFF. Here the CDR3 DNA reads TGTGCCAGCAGCCCAGGTTGGACAGGGGGGACTGAAGCTTTCTTT.

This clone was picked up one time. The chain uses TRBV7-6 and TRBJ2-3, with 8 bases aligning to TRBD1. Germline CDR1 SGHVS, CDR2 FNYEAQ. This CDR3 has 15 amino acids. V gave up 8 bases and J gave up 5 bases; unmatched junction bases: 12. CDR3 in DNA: TGTGCCAGCTCGCCCCCGGACAGGGTCGGAGATACGCAGTATTTT. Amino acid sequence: CASSPPDRVGDTQYF.

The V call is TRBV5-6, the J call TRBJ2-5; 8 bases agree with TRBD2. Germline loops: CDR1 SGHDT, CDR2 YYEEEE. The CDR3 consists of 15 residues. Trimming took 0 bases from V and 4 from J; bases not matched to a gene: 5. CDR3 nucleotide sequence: TGTGCCAGCAGCTTGGCCGGGGCGGGAGGAGAGACCCAGTACTTC. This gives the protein CASSLAGAGGETQYF.

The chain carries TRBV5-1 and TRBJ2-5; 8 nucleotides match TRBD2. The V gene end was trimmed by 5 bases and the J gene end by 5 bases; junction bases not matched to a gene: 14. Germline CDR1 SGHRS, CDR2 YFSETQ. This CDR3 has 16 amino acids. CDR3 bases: TGCGCCAGCAGACCCTCGACCGGGACTAGGAGTGAGACCCAGTACTTC. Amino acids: CASRPSTGTRSETQYF.

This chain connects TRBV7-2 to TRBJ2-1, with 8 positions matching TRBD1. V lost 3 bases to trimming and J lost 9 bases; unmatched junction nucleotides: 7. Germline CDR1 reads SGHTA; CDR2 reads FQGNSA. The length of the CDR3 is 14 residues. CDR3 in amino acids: CASSFPDRVAEQFF. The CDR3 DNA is TGTGCCAGCAGCTTCCCGGACAGGGTTGCTGAGCAGTTCTTC. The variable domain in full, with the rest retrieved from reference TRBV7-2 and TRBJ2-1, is GAGVSQSPSNKVTEKGKDVELRCDPISGHTALYWYRQSLGQGLEFLIYFQGNSAPDKSGLPSDRFSAERTGGSVSTLTIQRTQQEDSAVYLCASSFPDRVAEQFFGPGTRLTVL.

DNA for the CDR3: TGTGCCAGCAGCCCCGGGACTCCGATAGGTGGAAAACTGTTTTTT. Residues: CASSPGTPIGGKLFF. This chain uses TRBV7-6 with TRBJ1-4, with D perhaps matching TRBD1 (5 bases). CDR3 length: 15 residues. The germline V gene has CDR1 SGHVS and CDR2 FNYEAQ. V was cut by 5 bases and J by 10 bases, with 20 bases left in between.

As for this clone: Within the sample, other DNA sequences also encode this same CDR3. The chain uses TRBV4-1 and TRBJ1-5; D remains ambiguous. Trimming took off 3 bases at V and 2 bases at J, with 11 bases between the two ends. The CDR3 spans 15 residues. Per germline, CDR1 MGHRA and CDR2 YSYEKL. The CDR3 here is CASSQGGGGNQPQHF. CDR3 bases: TGCGCCAGCAGCCAGGGTGGTGGAGGCAATCAGCCCCAGCATTTT.

The CDR3, as DNA: TGTGCCAGCACCAGCGGGGGGTCCCTCCACGAGCAGTACGTC. Translated, it gives CASTSGGSLHEQYV. The chain links TRBV28 to TRBJ2-7; 9 nucleotides align to TRBD2. Germline loops: CDR1 MDHEN, CDR2 SYDVKM. V shed 7 bases, J shed 5 bases, and the junction held 9 bases outside the gene matches. This CDR3 comprises 14 residues.

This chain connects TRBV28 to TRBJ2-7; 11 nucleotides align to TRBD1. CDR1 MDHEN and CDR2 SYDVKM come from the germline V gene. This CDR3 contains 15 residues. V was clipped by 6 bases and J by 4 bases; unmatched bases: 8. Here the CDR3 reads CASSRSGTGGYEQYF. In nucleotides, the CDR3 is TGTGCCAGCAGCCGATCGGGGACAGGGGGTTACGAGCAGTACTTC.

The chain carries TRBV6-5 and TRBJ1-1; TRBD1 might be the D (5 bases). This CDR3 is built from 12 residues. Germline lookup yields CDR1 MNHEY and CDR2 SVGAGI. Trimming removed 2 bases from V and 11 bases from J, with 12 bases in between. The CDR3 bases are TGTGCCAGCAGTTACGGGGGGGGAACGGCTTTCTTT. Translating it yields CASSYGGGTAFF.

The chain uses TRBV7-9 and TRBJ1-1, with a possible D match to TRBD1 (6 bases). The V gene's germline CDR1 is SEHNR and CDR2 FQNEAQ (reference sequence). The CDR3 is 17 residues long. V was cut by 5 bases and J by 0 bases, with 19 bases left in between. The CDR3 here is CASSLQGRGGMNTEAFF. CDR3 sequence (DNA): TGTGCCAGCAGCCTGCAGGGGAGGGGAGGAATGAACACTGAAGCTTTCTTT.

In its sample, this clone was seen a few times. For the CDR3, the DNA is TGCGCCAGCAGCTTGGCCACAGGGGTGGATGGGAATTCACCCCTCCACTTT. Amino acid sequence: CASSLATGVDGNSPLHF. The V call is TRBV5-1, the J call TRBJ1-6; 7 bases match TRBD1. The junction had 10 bases not matched to a gene; V was cut back by 0 bases and J by 7 bases. The CDR3 consists of 17 residues. Germline CDR1 SGHRS, CDR2 YFSETQ.

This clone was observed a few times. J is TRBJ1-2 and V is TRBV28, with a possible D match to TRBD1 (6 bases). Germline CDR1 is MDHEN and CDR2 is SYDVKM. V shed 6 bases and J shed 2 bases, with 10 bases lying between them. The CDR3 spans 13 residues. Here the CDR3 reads CASSPGTNYGYTF. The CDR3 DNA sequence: TGTGCCAGCAGCCCCGGGACAAACTATGGCTACACCTTC.

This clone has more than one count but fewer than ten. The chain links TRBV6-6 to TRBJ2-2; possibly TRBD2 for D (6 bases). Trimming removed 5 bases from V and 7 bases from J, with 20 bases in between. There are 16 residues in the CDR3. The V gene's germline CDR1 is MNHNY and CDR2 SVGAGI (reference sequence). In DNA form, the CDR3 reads TGTGCCAGCAGTGGATCCGGGACTGGTCGTAACGGGGAGCTGTTTTTT. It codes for CASSGSGTGRNGELFF.

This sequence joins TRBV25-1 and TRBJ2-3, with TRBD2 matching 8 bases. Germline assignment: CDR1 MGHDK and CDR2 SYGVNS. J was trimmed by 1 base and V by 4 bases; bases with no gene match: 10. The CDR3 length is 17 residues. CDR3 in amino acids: CASSAGGTRRGTDTQYF. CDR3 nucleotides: TGTGCCAGCAGTGCTGGAGGGACTAGAAGGGGCACAGATACGCAGTATTTT.

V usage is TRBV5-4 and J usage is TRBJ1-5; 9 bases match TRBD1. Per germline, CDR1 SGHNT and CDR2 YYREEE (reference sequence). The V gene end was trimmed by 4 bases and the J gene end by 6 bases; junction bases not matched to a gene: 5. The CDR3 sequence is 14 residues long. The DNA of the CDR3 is TGTGCCAGCAGCCCGGACAGGGGCCGTCAGCCCCAGCATTTT. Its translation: CASSPDRGRQPQHF.

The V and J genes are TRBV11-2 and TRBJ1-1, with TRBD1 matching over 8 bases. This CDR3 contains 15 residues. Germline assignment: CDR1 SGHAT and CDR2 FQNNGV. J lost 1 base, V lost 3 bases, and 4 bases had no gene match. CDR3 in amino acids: CASSLDRAGNTEAFF. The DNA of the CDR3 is TGTGCCAGCAGCTTGGACAGGGCCGGGAACACTGAAGCTTTCTTT.

CDR3 DNA: TGTGCCAGCAGCTTAGTCGACAGGGTCTCACCCCTCCACTTT. This translates into CASSLVDRVSPLHF. The V call is TRBV11-2, the J call TRBJ1-6; 7 bases agree with TRBD1. The CDR3 consists of 14 residues. In germline, CDR1 is SGHAT, CDR2 FQNNGV. V lost 1 base to trimming and J lost 10 bases; unmatched junction nucleotides: 4.

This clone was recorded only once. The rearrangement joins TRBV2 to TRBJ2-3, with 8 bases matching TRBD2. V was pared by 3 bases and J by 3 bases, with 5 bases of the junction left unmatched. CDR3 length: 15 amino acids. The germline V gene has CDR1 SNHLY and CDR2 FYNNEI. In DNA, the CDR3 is TGTGCCAGCAGTGAGGTTCGGGGGGGTACAGATACGCAGTATTTT. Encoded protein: CASSEVRGGTDTQYF.

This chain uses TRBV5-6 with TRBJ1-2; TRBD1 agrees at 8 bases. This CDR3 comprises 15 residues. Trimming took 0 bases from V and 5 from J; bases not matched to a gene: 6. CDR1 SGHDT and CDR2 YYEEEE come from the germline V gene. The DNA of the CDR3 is TGTGCCAGCAGCTTGGCGCCAGGGGGCGGTTATGGCTACACCTTC. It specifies CASSLAPGGGYGYTF.

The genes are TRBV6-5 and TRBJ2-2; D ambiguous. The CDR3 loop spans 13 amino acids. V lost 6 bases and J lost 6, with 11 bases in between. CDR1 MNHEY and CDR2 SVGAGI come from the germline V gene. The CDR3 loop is CASRAWSAGELFF. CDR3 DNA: TGTGCCAGCAGGGCCTGGAGCGCCGGGGAGCTGTTTTTT.

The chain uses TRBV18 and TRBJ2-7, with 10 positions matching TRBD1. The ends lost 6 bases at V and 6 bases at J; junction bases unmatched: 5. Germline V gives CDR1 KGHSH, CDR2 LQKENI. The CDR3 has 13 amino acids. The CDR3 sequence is CASSSDRGVEQYF. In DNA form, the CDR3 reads TGTGCCAGCTCCTCGGACAGGGGGGTCGAGCAGTACTTC.

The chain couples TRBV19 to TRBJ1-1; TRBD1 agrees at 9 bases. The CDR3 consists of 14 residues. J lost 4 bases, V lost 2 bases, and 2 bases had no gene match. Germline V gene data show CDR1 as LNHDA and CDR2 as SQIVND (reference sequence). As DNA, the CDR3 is TGTGCCAGTAGTATAACAGGGGGCATCACTGAAGCTTTCTTT. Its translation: CASSITGGITEAFF.